The 24 T cell receptor beta chains below all came from one sample that was sequenced in a study of shared clonotypes between healthy human individuals. The table came from immunoSEQ multiplex PCR; TCRdb's copy has only in-frame clones and leaves some out. The table has 180,000 or so clones, over 80% seen once; the top ten hold 0.067%. Sequencing was carried out using naive CD4+ T cells sorted from blood. The subset is: CD45RA+ positively selected. The receptors here all came from a woman aged 30 to 39 in good health.

This clone was counted a single time. V is TRBV5-1 and J is TRBJ2-7; 7 nucleotides align to TRBD1. J lost 2 bases, V lost 0 bases, and 2 bases had no gene match. This CDR3 is 14 amino acids long. The germline gives CDR1 SGHRS, CDR2 YFSETQ. CDR3 residues: CASSLEGTAYEQYF. The CDR3 bases are TGCGCCAGCAGCTTGGAGGGGACAGCCTACGAGCAGTACTTC.

This chain links TRBV27 with TRBJ2-7, with D unresolved. The CDR3 is 13 amino acids. Germline CDR1 and CDR2: MNHEY and SMNVEV (reference sequence). Trimming pared 2 bases from V and 6 bases from J, leaving 11 bases between. CDR3 residues: CASSLMCPFEQYF. The CDR3 region has the DNA TGTGCCAGCAGTTTAATGTGCCCGTTCGAGCAGTACTTC.

The chain is built from TRBV2 and TRBJ2-7; D ambiguous. Trimming pared 0 bases from V and 0 bases from J, leaving 12 bases between. Germline CDR1 reads SNHLY; CDR2 reads FYNNEI. This CDR3 contains 16 residues. DNA of the CDR3: TGTGCCAGCAGTGAAGCGCCGGCAGGCAGCTCCTACGAGCAGTACTTC. It is translated as CASSEAPAGSSYEQYF.

The V call is TRBV18, the J call TRBJ2-5; weak D call: TRBD2 (6 bases). The CDR3 runs 15 residues. Germline-derived CDR1 and CDR2 are KGHSH and LQKENI. Trimming removed 2 bases at V and 1 base at J, with 11 bases between. Here the CDR3 DNA reads TGTGCCAGCTCACCAACAACGGGAGCCCAAGAGACCCAGTACTTC. Protein: CASSPTTGAQETQYF.

The chain recombines TRBV18 with TRBJ2-7; D is possibly TRBD2 (5 bases). In germline, CDR1 is KGHSH, CDR2 LQKENI. This CDR3 comprises 14 residues. V was shortened by 5 bases and J by 1 base, with 12 bases between the two germline ends. The CDR3 DNA is TGTGCCAGCTCAGAGGGCCCTCGGTCCTACGAGCAGTACTTC. It translates to CASSEGPRSYEQYF. Full variable domain (missing parts from reference TRBV18 and TRBJ2-7): NAGVMQNPRHLVRRRGQEARLRCSPMKGHSHVYWYRQLPEEGLKFMVYLQKENIIDESGMPKERFSAEFPKEGPSILRIQQVVRGDSAAYFCASSEGPRSYEQYFGPGTRLTVT.

The chain's CDR3 is CASSLTTDTQYF. In nucleotides, the CDR3 is TGCGCCAGCAGCTTGACCACAGATACGCAGTATTTT. V and J are TRBV5-1 and TRBJ2-3; D is undetermined. Germline lookup yields CDR1 SGHRS and CDR2 YFSETQ. The CDR3 has 12 residues. V was trimmed by 1 base and J by 2 bases, leaving 2 bases between them.

The genes are TRBV9 and TRBJ2-3; D not resolved. V was trimmed by 2 bases and J by 0 bases, leaving 10 bases between them. The germline CDR1 and CDR2 sequences are SGDLS and YYNGEE. The CDR3 has 15 residues. CDR3 coding DNA: TGTGCCAGCAGCGTGGAAGCGCGGAGCACAGATACGCAGTATTTT. It codes for CASSVEARSTDTQYF.

This chain uses TRBV7-2 with TRBJ2-5; unclear D gene. This CDR3 spans 15 amino acids. Germline V CDR1 and CDR2: SGHTA, FQGNSA. With 3 bases removed from V and 2 bases from J, the gap between germline ends came to 13 bases. The CDR3 spells CASSFMFGYQETQYF. CDR3 nucleotide sequence: TGTGCCAGCAGCTTCATGTTTGGCTATCAAGAGACCCAGTACTTC.

In its sample, this clone was seen once. The V call is TRBV18, the J call TRBJ2-7; either TRBD1 or TRBD2 may fit D (5 bases each). Trimming took off 3 bases at V and 3 bases at J, with 12 bases between the two ends. Germline CDR1 reads KGHSH; CDR2 reads LQKENI. The CDR3 sequence is 14 residues long. In nucleotides, the CDR3 is TGTGCCAGCTCACCTTCGGGACGGGACTACGAGCAGTACTTC. Encoded protein: CASSPSGRDYEQYF. Combining the CDR3 with reference TRBV18 and TRBJ2-7 gives the whole variable domain NAGVMQNPRHLVRRRGQEARLRCSPMKGHSHVYWYRQLPEEGLKFMVYLQKENIIDESGMPKERFSAEFPKEGPSILRIQQVVRGDSAAYFCASSPSGRDYEQYFGPGTRLTVT.

The chain has TRBV4-1 and TRBJ2-3, with D uncertain. Germline assignment: CDR1 MGHRA and CDR2 YSYEKL. Trimming cost V 0 bases and J 0 bases, with 4 bases left between them. CDR3 length: 14 residues. CDR3 in amino acids: CASSQDPSTDTQYF. CDR3 DNA sequence: TGCGCCAGCAGCCAAGACCCTAGCACAGATACGCAGTATTTT.

V usage is TRBV5-1 and J usage is TRBJ2-7, with 11 bases that match TRBD2. This CDR3 has 15 amino acids. CDR1 and CDR2 (germline): SGHRS, YFSETQ. The V segment lost 4 bases and the J segment 1 base; nucleotides outside the gene matches: 4. CDR3 residues: CASSGTSGSSYEQYF. The CDR3 nucleotides are TGCGCCAGCAGCGGTACTAGCGGGAGTTCCTACGAGCAGTACTTC.

The chain links TRBV5-1 to TRBJ2-5; D might be TRBD1 (5 bases). V lost 0 bases, J lost 1 base, and 7 bases lay in between. The germline gives CDR1 SGHRS, CDR2 YFSETQ. The CDR3 length is 14 residues. The CDR3 sequence: CASSLGTLQETQYF. The CDR3 DNA is TGCGCCAGCAGCTTGGGGACACTCCAAGAGACCCAGTACTTC.

The chain is built from TRBV15 and TRBJ2-2; the match to TRBD2 covers 7 bases. CDR3 length: 16 residues. J was trimmed by 0 bases and V by 5 bases; bases with no gene match: 6. Per germline, CDR1 LNHNV and CDR2 YYDKDF (reference sequence). The CDR3 bases are TGTGCCACCAGCGGGACTACCCAGACGAACACCGGGGAGCTGTTTTTT. Translation gives CATSGTTQTNTGELFF.

The chain employs TRBV6-1 and TRBJ1-1, with 8 bases aligning to TRBD1. This CDR3 comprises 13 residues. Trimming took 4 bases from V and 10 from J; bases not matched to a gene: 8. CDR1 and CDR2 (germline): MNHNS, SASEGT. In DNA, the CDR3 is TGTGCCAGCAGTGCAGGACAGGGCGGGGGAGCTTTCTTT. This sequence encodes CASSAGQGGGAFF.

V gene TRBV20-1 combines with J gene TRBJ1-1; 7 bases agree with TRBD1. This CDR3 has 11 amino acids. V dropped 6 bases and J dropped 7; count of bases not matched to a gene: 5. CDR1 and CDR2 (germline): DFQATT, SNEGSKA (reference sequence). The CDR3 DNA reads as TGCAGTGCCAGGGGGGTTAGTGAAGCTTTCTTT. Protein product: CSARGVSEAFF.

CDR3 region: CASSLQAEAFF. The CDR3 DNA reads as TGTGCCAGCAGCCTTCAGGCAGAAGCTTTCTTT. The chain recombines TRBV11-2 with TRBJ1-1; D unclear. Trimming cost V 5 bases and J 8 bases, with 9 bases left between them. The germline V gene has CDR1 SGHAT and CDR2 FQNNGV. The CDR3 length is 11 residues.

CDR3 coding DNA: TGTGCCAGTAGTACGAAGGGTGGGGGAAGCAATCAGCCCCAGCATTTT. This sequence encodes CASSTKGGGSNQPQHF. The rearrangement joins TRBV19 to TRBJ1-5; D is possibly TRBD1 (5 bases). Germline-derived CDR1 and CDR2 are LNHDA and SQIVND (reference sequence). This CDR3 region has 16 residues. The germline V and J ends were trimmed by 4 bases and 1 base, with 14 bases remaining between them.

The V and J genes are TRBV5-1 and TRBJ1-5; tentatively, D is TRBD1 (5 bases). The CDR3 is made up of 14 amino acids. In germline, CDR1 is SGHRS, CDR2 YFSETQ. Trimming removed 4 bases at V and 3 bases at J, with 11 bases between. The CDR3 loop is CASSETDPNQPQHF. The DNA for the CDR3 is TGCGCCAGCAGCGAGACAGATCCCAATCAGCCCCAGCATTTT.

The chain couples TRBV7-6 to TRBJ2-5, with D hard to call. The CDR3 extends over 13 amino acids. Looked up from germline, CDR1 is SGHVS and CDR2 is FNYEAQ. V was trimmed by 2 bases and J by 5 bases, leaving 9 bases between them. This CDR3 is CASSLSRVETQYF. For the CDR3, the DNA is TGTGCCAGCAGCTTATCTAGGGTTGAGACCCAGTACTTC.

In the case of this clone: In the same sample, other DNA sequences code for this CDR3. The V and J genes are TRBV19 and TRBJ2-7; 11 bases are shared with TRBD2. The CDR3 contains 14 residues. J was trimmed by 2 bases and V by 5 bases; bases with no gene match: 2. Germline CDR1 and CDR2: LNHDA and SQIVND (reference sequence). CDR3 region: CASSLGLAAYEQYF. The CDR3 nucleotides read TGTGCCAGTAGTTTGGGACTAGCGGCCTACGAGCAGTACTTC.

This sequence joins TRBV2 and TRBJ1-2; 9 bases agree with TRBD1. The V gene's germline CDR1 is SNHLY and CDR2 FYNNEI. The CDR3 is made up of 13 amino acids. Trimming removed 0 bases from V and 8 bases from J; junction bases left unmatched: 1. The CDR3 DNA is TGTGCCAGCAGTGAAGCCGGGACAGGGGGCTACACCTTC. Translation gives CASSEAGTGGYTF.

The gene calls are TRBV4-1 and TRBJ1-4; 7 bases agree with TRBD1. Germline V gene sequence: CDR1 MGHRA, CDR2 YSYEKL. This CDR3 is built from 16 residues. Losses at the gene ends were 7 bases for V and 0 bases for J; bases not matched to a gene: 8. The CDR3 region has the DNA TGCGCCAGCACCCGGGACAGCTTTGCAACTAATGAAAAACTGTTTTTT. Amino acids: CASTRDSFATNEKLFF.

The J gene is TRBJ2-3, the V gene TRBV23-1, with TRBD2 matching 7 bases. TRBV23-1 is classed as an ORF, of uncertain function. Unmatched junction bases numbered 10, after V lost 7 bases and J lost 6 bases. This CDR3 comprises 14 residues. This CDR3 is CASNDCGRRDTQYF. Here the CDR3 DNA reads TGCGCCAGCAATGATTGCGGGAGAAGGGATACGCAGTATTTT.

The CDR3 is CASSISRASGRYEQYF. The CDR3, as DNA: TGTGCCAGTAGTATATCCCGGGCTAGCGGGAGGTACGAGCAGTACTTC. The chain has TRBV19 and TRBJ2-7, with TRBD2 identical over 11 bases. This CDR3 contains 16 residues. In germline, CDR1 is LNHDA, CDR2 SQIVND (reference sequence). The trim removed 2 bases at V and 4 bases at J, leaving 7 bases unmatched.